This T cell receptor beta chain is from a study of CD8 T cells in ankylosing spondylitis. The study, taken as a whole, reports: CD8+ by phenotype, disease-linked clones were relatively rare in peripheral blood. Seemingly characteristic of ankylosing spondylitis blood was a TCR beta motif consisting of 7 or 8 highly homologous variants. Some motif variants were previously reported in reactive arthritis synovial fluid and blood.

One entry per CDR3 protein results from TCRdb running MiXCR on the 5' RACE reads. The repertoire holds fewer than 550,000 distinct CDR3 sequences, with approximately 5.3% as singletons. Turning to this clonotype: The target antigen is unknown.

Input material: blood, either unsorted or a sorted T cell fraction (not recorded which). This sequence was found in a male donor with ankylosing spondylitis.

DNA of the CDR3: TGTGCCAGCAGATTGGACAGGGGCCCGTTCTATGGCTACACCTTC. Residues: CASRLDRGPFYGYTF. The rearrangement uses TRBV28 and TRBJ1-2, with TRBD1 identical over 9 bases. With V trimmed by 6 bases and J by 4 bases, 9 bases remained unmatched. Germline loops: CDR1 MDHEN, CDR2 SYDVKM. The CDR3 runs to 15 residues.